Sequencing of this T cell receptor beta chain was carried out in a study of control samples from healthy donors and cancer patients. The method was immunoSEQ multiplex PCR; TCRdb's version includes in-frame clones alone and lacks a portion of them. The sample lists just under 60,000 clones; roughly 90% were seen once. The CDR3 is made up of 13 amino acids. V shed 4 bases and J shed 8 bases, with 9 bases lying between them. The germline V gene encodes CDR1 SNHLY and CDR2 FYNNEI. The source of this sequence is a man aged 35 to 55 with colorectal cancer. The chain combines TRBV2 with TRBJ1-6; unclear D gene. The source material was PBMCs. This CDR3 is CASSVTEDSPLHF. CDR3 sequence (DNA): TGTGCCAGCAGTGTCACAGAGGATTCACCCCTCCACTTT.